Listed below are T cell receptor beta chains from one sample, sequenced in a study of shared clonotypes between healthy human individuals. Assay used: immunoSEQ multiplex PCR; TCRdb lists only in-frame clones, some missing. Seen here are around 980,000 clones, about four fifths observed once, and the top ten hold roughly 0.62%. The specimen was memory CD4+ T cells from PBMCs. These receptors originate from a man in his late teens or twenties in good health. Some clones in this sample may be carry-over from other donors' samples. The CDR3 runs from the conserved cysteine through the conserved F or W. The order of the fields is clone size, CDR3 length, D gene, J gene, V gene, CDR3 protein, CDR3 DNA. D genes are given only for firm matches. Some rows have no size entry. The others give once, few or many, or a class for an expanded clone.

NA,13,NA,TRBJ1-2,TRBV5-1,CASSLDVGDGYTF,TGCGCCAGCAGCTTGGATGTAGGGGATGGCTACACCTTC
NA,13,TRBD2,TRBJ2-5,TRBV7-8,CASRAGVEETQYF,TGTGCCAGCAGAGCGGGAGTTGAAGAGACCCAGTACTTC
NA,15,NA,TRBJ1-1,TRBV7-9,CASSPLTGQETEAFF,TGTGCCAGCAGCCCCCTAACGGGGCAGGAAACTGAAGCTTTCTTT
NA,15,TRBD2,TRBJ2-5,TRBV18,CASSLGTSGEETQYF,TGTGCCAGCTCCCTAGGGACTAGCGGGGAAGAGACCCAGTACTTC
NA,19,TRBD2,TRBJ2-3,TRBV5-1,CASSLAQTSGSQGTDTQYF,TGCGCCAGCAGCTTGGCCCAGACTAGCGGGAGTCAGGGCACAGATACGCAGTATTTT
few,14,TRBD1,TRBJ2-6,TRBV28,CASRGQGWANVLTF,TGTGCCAGCAGAGGACAGGGCTGGGCCAACGTCCTGACTTTC
NA,15,NA,TRBJ2-7,TRBV7-2,CASSLDSQGLYEQYF,TGTGCCAGCAGCTTAGATAGCCAGGGGCTGTACGAGCAGTACTTC
NA,13,TRBD1,TRBJ1-2,TRBV6-6,CASSVDRDHGYTF,TGTGCCAGCAGTGTGGACAGGGACCATGGCTACACCTTC
NA,14,TRBD2,TRBJ2-5,TRBV7-8,CASSLNAGGETQYF,TGTGCCAGCAGCTTAAATGCGGGAGGAGAGACCCAGTACTTC
NA,14,NA,TRBJ1-1,TRBV27,CASSLSWATTEAFF,TGTGCCAGCAGTTTATCTTGGGCCACCACTGAAGCTTTCTTT
NA,15,TRBD1,TRBJ1-5,TRBV6-1,CASSDQDRANQPQHF,TGTGCCAGCAGTGACCAGGACAGGGCAAATCAGCCCCAGCATTTT
NA,19,TRBD2,TRBJ2-2,TRBV7-2,CASSSGASGRAEGTGELFF,TGTGCCAGCAGCTCTGGGGCTAGCGGGAGGGCCGAGGGCACCGGGGAGCTGTTTTTT
NA,15,NA,TRBJ2-5,TRBV5-1,CASSLEIGGQETQYF,TGCGCCAGCAGCTTGGAAATCGGCGGCCAAGAGACCCAGTACTTC
NA,11,NA,TRBJ1-1,TRBV6-6,CASSSALGAFF,TGTGCCAGCAGTTCGGCGCTGGGAGCTTTCTTT
NA,13,NA,TRBJ2-2,TRBV7-2,CASSPQDTGELFF,TGTGCCAGCAGCCCCCAAGACACCGGGGAGCTGTTTTTT
NA,15,NA,TRBJ2-3,TRBV28,CATKRSGPSTDTQYF,TGTGCCACTAAGAGGAGCGGGCCTAGCACAGATACGCAGTATTTT
NA,14,NA,TRBJ1-1,TRBV19,CASSQYAGNTEAFF,TGTGCCAGTAGTCAGTATGCAGGGAACACTGAAGCTTTCTTT
NA,13,TRBD2,TRBJ2-7,TRBV29-1,CSVGGGTSCEQYF,TGCAGCGTTGGGGGGGGAACCTCCTGCGAGCAGTACTTC
NA,14,NA,TRBJ1-1,TRBV19,CASSMGRVSTEAFF,TGTGCCAGTAGTATGGGACGAGTGAGTACTGAAGCTTTCTTT
NA,18,TRBD2,TRBJ2-3,TRBV4-3,CASSQGPPTSGRRDTQYF,TGCGCCAGCAGCCAAGGTCCCCCGACTAGCGGGAGAAGGGATACGCAGTATTTT
NA,14,NA,TRBJ2-5,TRBV10-3,CAISPQVAEETQYF,TGTGCCATCAGTCCACAGGTCGCCGAAGAGACCCAGTACTTC
NA,18,TRBD2,TRBJ2-1,TRBV7-2,CASSTEGRGGRSYNEQFF,TGTGCCAGCAGCACAGAGGGGCGGGGAGGGAGATCCTACAATGAGCAGTTCTTC
NA,15,NA,TRBJ1-1,TRBV5-4,CASTPNRLMNTEAFF,TGTGCCAGCACCCCAAACCGACTGATGAACACTGAAGCTTTCTTT
NA,15,NA,TRBJ1-5,TRBV28,CASSLGVGGNQPQHF,TGTGCCAGCAGTTTAGGGGTGGGGGGCAATCAGCCCCAGCATTTT
NA,13,NA,TRBJ2-7,TRBV28,CASSLFSNYEQYF,TGTGCCAGCAGTTTATTCAGTAACTACGAGCAGTACTTC
NA,19,TRBD1,TRBJ2-2,TRBV19,CASSTRPGTGSGGTGELFF,TGTGCCAGTAGTACCCGACCCGGGACAGGGTCAGGTGGGACCGGGGAGCTGTTTTTT
NA,12,NA,TRBJ2-7,TRBV7-3,CASSLGQNEQYF,TGTGCCAGCAGCTTAGGACAGAACGAGCAGTACTTC
NA,15,NA,TRBJ2-6,TRBV28,CASSSTSSGANVLTF,TGTGCCAGCAGTTCCACATCGTCTGGGGCCAACGTCCTGACTTTC
once,15,NA,TRBJ1-5,TRBV2,CASSEGSGGNQPQHF,TGTGCCAGCAGTGAGGGCTCCGGGGGGAATCAGCCCCAGCATTTT
NA,17,TRBD2,TRBJ2-1,TRBV5-1,CASSSEFLAARGNEQFF,TGCGCCAGCAGCTCAGAGTTTCTAGCGGCCAGAGGGAATGAGCAGTTCTTC
NA,13,NA,TRBJ1-1,TRBV7-2,CASMSSGNTEAFF,TGTGCCAGCATGAGTTCTGGGAACACTGAAGCTTTCTTT
few,13,NA,TRBJ1-4,TRBV28,CASRSTLHEKLFF,TGTGCCAGCAGGTCGACACTTCATGAAAAACTGTTTTTT
NA,15,NA,TRBJ1-2,TRBV6-5,CASSNTGLGNYGYTF,TGTGCCAGCAGTAACACAGGGTTGGGTAACTATGGCTACACCTTC
NA,19,TRBD2,TRBJ2-1,TRBV11-3,CASSLGRKIAGGSYNEQFF,TGTGCCAGCAGCTTAGGGAGGAAAATAGCGGGGGGATCCTACAATGAGCAGTTCTTC
few,17,TRBD1,TRBJ2-3,TRBV28,CASSGTGQGARVNTQYF,TGTGCCAGCAGTGGGACTGGACAGGGGGCTAGAGTGAATACGCAGTATTTT
NA,18,TRBD1,TRBJ2-6,TRBV5-8,CASSSPGQAYSGANVLTF,TGTGCCAGCAGCTCTCCGGGACAGGCATACTCTGGGGCCAACGTCCTGACTTTC
once,15,TRBD2,TRBJ2-7,TRBV28,CASSFQVAGAYEQYF,TGTGCCAGCAGTTTTCAGGTAGCGGGAGCCTACGAGCAGTACTTC
NA,12,NA,TRBJ2-7,TRBV30,CAWAGDSYEQYF,TGTGCCTGGGCAGGAGACTCCTACGAGCAGTACTTC
NA,13,NA,TRBJ2-3,TRBV29-1,CSVEQKITDTQYF,TGCAGCGTTGAACAGAAGATCACAGATACGCAGTATTTT
NA,16,NA,TRBJ1-1,TRBV4-1,CASSQDGPPENTEAFF,TGCGCCAGCAGCCAAGATGGTCCCCCGGAAAACACTGAAGCTTTCTTT
NA,13,TRBD2,TRBJ2-3,TRBV4-1,CASSLRGEDTQYF,TGCGCCAGCAGCCTACGGGGGGAGGATACGCAGTATTTT
NA,13,NA,TRBJ1-1,TRBV28,CASSLPSQGEAFF,TGTGCCAGCAGTCTCCCCTCGCAGGGGGAAGCTTTCTTT
few,15,NA,TRBJ2-2,TRBV9,CASSVDGANTGELFF,TGTGCCAGCAGCGTAGACGGTGCGAACACCGGGGAGCTGTTTTTT
NA,16,NA,TRBJ2-2,TRBV18,CASSPLQGINTGELFF,TGTGCCAGCTCACCATTACAAGGAATTAACACCGGGGAGCTGTTTTTT
NA,15,TRBD2,TRBJ2-7,TRBV28,CASRPSLAGSFEQYF,TGTGCCAGCAGACCCTCACTAGCGGGATCTTTCGAGCAGTACTTC
NA,15,NA,TRBJ1-1,TRBV11-1,CASSFKTGPDTEAFF,TGTGCCAGCAGCTTCAAGACCGGGCCCGACACTGAAGCTTTCTTT
NA,13,TRBD1,TRBJ2-7,TRBV11-1,CASSRSGGWEQYF,TGTGCCAGCAGCCGATCAGGGGGTTGGGAGCAGTACTTC
few,13,NA,TRBJ2-1,TRBV18,CASSPPRHNEQFF,TGTGCCAGCTCACCACCTCGTCACAATGAGCAGTTCTTC
NA,15,NA,TRBJ2-3,TRBV6-5,CASRESGASTDTQYF,TGTGCCAGCCGCGAGTCAGGAGCCTCCACAGATACGCAGTATTTT
NA,13,NA,TRBJ2-1,TRBV30,CAWRTSDYNEQFF,TGTGCCTGGAGGACTTCGGACTACAATGAGCAGTTCTTC